This T cell receptor (beta chain) was found in a study of technical replicates of blood from a few donors. The table came from immunoSEQ multiplex PCR; TCRdb's copy has only in-frame clones and leaves some out. The table has about 100,000 clones, 85% to 95% seen once. Trimming cost V 7 bases and J 2 bases, with 9 bases left between them. The CDR3 is 13 amino acids. The V gene's germline CDR1 is MNHNS and CDR2 SASEGT. The rearrangement links TRBV6-1 to TRBJ1-5; D is unclear. This TCR came from a human donor in good health. The sequencing sample was made of T cells isolated from PBMCs. The CDR3 DNA reads as TGTGCCAGCATGGTATCAGGCAATCAGCCCCAGCATTTT. It translates to CASMVSGNQPQHF.